This is a list of T cell receptor beta chains from one sample in a study of blood T cell repertoires in COVID-19. Repertoires were generated with immunoSEQ multiplex PCR, while TCRdb's copy carries only in-frame clones and drops some. Of about 440,000 clones listed, more than 70% are singletons. The sequencing sample was made of peripheral blood. These receptors were taken from a woman aged 45-65 years with COVID-19, enrolled during active disease. Both conserved end residues are part of each CDR3. Clone size is shown for a subset of rows, as once, few, many or a class of expanded clone.

>NA|10|TRBV11-2|TRBJ1-1
CASSSGEAFF
>NA|14|TRBV29-1|TRBJ1-2
CSVEGTARPYGYTF
>NA|16|TRBV6-5|TRBJ1-6
CASSYSDSLYNSPLHF
>NA|11|TRBV2|TRBJ2-1
CASSETREQFF
>NA|12|TRBV4-1|TRBJ2-3
CASSQDILTQYF
>NA|15|TRBV10-1|TRBJ2-2
CASSPGRSGTGELFF
>NA|16|TRBV5-6|TRBJ2-3
CASSLGLAGTPDTQYF
>few|15|TRBV13|TRBJ1-5
CASSLGGASNQPQHF
>NA|14|TRBV6-1|TRBJ1-2
CASSEVPRADGYTF
>NA|17|TRBV19|TRBJ1-1
CASSLPTGSFTNTEAFF
>NA|12|TRBV7-2|TRBJ2-1
CASSLFNNEQFF
>NA|14|TRBV6-5|TRBJ1-1
CASSEGQFVTEAFF
>NA|16|TRBV4-1|TRBJ2-1
CASSQTYRGNYNEQFF
>NA|13|TRBV7-3|TRBJ1-1
CASSFDRGTEAFF
>NA|15|TRBV28|TRBJ2-3
CASSSGGPGTDTQYF
>NA|15|TRBV5-8|TRBJ2-3
CASSPGQFRTDTQYF
>NA|14|TRBV2|TRBJ2-5
CASSQGATQETQYF
>NA|13|TRBV29-1|TRBJ1-4
CSVSTGANEKLFF
>NA|15|TRBV10-3|TRBJ1-2
CAISESKRVYYGYTF
>NA|12|TRBV12-3/TRBV12-4|TRBJ2-4
CASSLGAGGGYF
>NA|15|TRBV6-5|TRBJ1-4
CASKVGSMGNEKLFF
>NA|15|TRBV19|TRBJ2-1
CASSLREGSYNEQFF
>NA|16|TRBV9|TRBJ1-4
CASSVAPTGANEKLFF
>NA|15|TRBV13|TRBJ1-1
CASSLSTGTNTEAFF
>NA|16|TRBV19|TRBJ2-7
CASSINPGQIHYEQYF
>NA|14|TRBV2|TRBJ1-1
CASSDRTGFTEAFF
>NA|15|TRBV28|TRBJ2-1
CASSTLAGPYGEQFF
>few|15|TRBV4-2|TRBJ1-6
CASSQDNRATSPLHF
>NA|13|TRBV29-1|TRBJ2-7
CSVLGQSSYEQYF
>few|16|TRBV24-1|TRBJ2-1
CATSVLSGGSYNEQFF
>once|16|TRBV28|TRBJ1-1
CASSLRRGQGNTEAFF
>NA|18|TRBV9|TRBJ2-2
CASSHPTSGGANAGELFF
>NA|18|TRBV5-4|TRBJ1-1
CASSPEGNLWTGPMLAFF
>NA|16|TRBV4-1|TRBJ2-2
CASSQERGGVGGELFF
>NA|14|TRBV18|TRBJ1-1
CASSPSPPGTEAFF
>NA|20|TRBV4-1|TRBJ2-6
CASSQGGAAGPSSGANVLTF
>NA|17|TRBV3-1/TRBV3-2|TRBJ1-1
CASSFLGRVTLETEAFF